This TCR beta chain was found in a study of Graves' ophthalmopathy and Graves' hyperthyroidism (dated by TCRdb to 2016 to 2019). A note on the overall study: Peripheral blood was collected before any treatment was given, at the time of initial diagnosis. The study used signatures of the TCR beta repertoire to tell Graves' ophthalmopathy apart from Graves' hyperthyroidism and to predict which patients would progress to ophthalmopathy. In total, around 130 blood samples were TCR-sequenced: around 42 ophthalmopathy, some 80 hyperthyroidism and roughly 17 hyperthyroidism-to-ophthalmopathy patients. A discovery set of about a hundred patients (43 ophthalmopathy, 55 to 60 stable hyperthyroidism) was enrolled to explore V-J signatures distinguishing ophthalmopathy from hyperthyroidism. The independent validation cohort included under 20 hyperthyroidism patients plus 17 patients who later progressed from hyperthyroidism to ophthalmopathy. In over five hyperthyroidism patients, T-cell repertoires of thyroid tissue and blood were compared. Following sampling, methimazole starting at 30 mg daily was administered to hyperthyroidism patients, and high-dose intravenous methylprednisolone was administered to ophthalmopathy patients. The 90 to 100 discovery patients were randomly divided into training and test sets at a 7:3 ratio. Study-level results and caveats: Among expanded thyroid clonotypes with frequency above 0.001, most also showed up in blood, which suggests that blood repertoires may reflect the thyroid immune response. Ophthalmopathy was separated from stable hyperthyroidism by the 13-signature model with about 89% sensitivity and roughly 83% specificity in cross-validation and with 80%/75% in the test set. No statistical method was used to set the sample size in advance, and the investigators knew which group each participant was assigned to. In validation, the model predicted ophthalmopathy progression with more than 70% sensitivity and roughly 78% specificity; more than ten predicted patients were CT-confirmed with GO in a median of approximately six months.

For repertoire sequencing, the TCR beta CDR3 regions were amplified from RNA transcripts. A first-round RT-PCR used HTBI primers with the Qiagen OneStep RT-PCR kit, followed by a second-round multiplex PCR, size selection and purification. The libraries underwent paired-end sequencing with 100 bp reads on an Illumina HiSeq2000. As for how the authors treated the data: SOAPnuke was used to process the reads, throwing out any read that had adapters, had uncalled bases, had a mean Phred below 15, or lacked an exact constant-primer or identifier match. COPE v1.2.5 was used to merge high-quality paired reads. Clonotypes were defined as unique nucleotide sequences and were aligned to IMGT TRB V, D and J references using MiTCR v1.1. The analysis was limited to V-J combinations with a frequency above 0.0001, which together covered 99% to 99.2% of the repertoires. A TCR clonal expansion and chaos score per V-J combination was defined as the ratio of F50 clonal expansion to chaos observed in the TCRdist matrix. Features were reduced by Welch's t-statistics and random forest to approximately 13 V-J combinations, which fed a naive Bayes classifier. The Morisita-Horn index was used to measure how similar the thyroid and blood repertoires were. The raw public reads went through TCRdb reprocessing: fastp at Q25, MiXCR clone calling, in-frame beta chains kept. Identical CDR3 proteins give one entry, which carries the most common genes and DNA. V and J calls and clone size were set by TCRdb, not the authors. This sample gives some 15,000 distinct CDR3 sequences in total; 50% of them show up just once. The top ten clonotypes cover around 42% of the sample.

Ophthalmopathy patients were characterized by moderately to severely active disease, a Clinical Activity Score of at least 3, a NOSPECS grade of at least 4, and a disease duration under 3 months. Anyone with other autoimmune diseases, uncontrolled infections, pregnancy or lactation was excluded from the study. Diagnosis relied on clinical symptoms, serum thyroxine, TRAb, thyroid ultrasound and orbital computed tomography. Using Ficoll-Paque density gradient centrifugation, PBMCs were isolated from less than 11 ml of fresh peripheral blood. Trizol reagent was used to extract the total RNA, and its quality was then checked on an Agilent 2100 Bioanalyzer. The CDR3 measures 16 amino acids from cysteine to phenylalanine. Only the CDR3 DNA stays, 48 bases, in frame from base 1. V is shortened by 3 bases, J by 0 bases, and the region joining them spans 15 bases. In the germline V gene, CDR1 corresponds to ENHRY and CDR2 to SYGVKD.

A note on this clonotype: No antigen is known for it. Base qualities are not at hand, and no much larger clone is one base apart.

The rearranged chain carries TRBV10-3 and TRBJ2-7; perhaps TRBD1 is the D gene, with 6 bases matching. Sequencing was carried out using peripheral blood. The TCR was taken from a woman aged 25 to 39 with Graves' ophthalmopathy. Donor details come from another sample of the same person, matched by shared clones. The bases are TGTGCCATCAGTGATAGAGAACAGGGCCTCTCCTACGAGCAGTACTTC. Translated, it gives CAISDREQGLSYEQYF.